The 7 T cell receptor beta chains below come from one sample, sequenced in a study of T cell repertoires in cytomegalovirus infection. TCRdb recomputed calls from the reads with MiXCR, one row per CDR3 protein. In the table there are approximately 590,000 distinct CDR3 sequences, approximately 40% of which are singletons. The antigens of these receptors remain unknown. The source material was cultured PBMCs, sampled from culture after CMV antigen stimulation. All receptors come from a human donor in good health (CMV status not recorded). Some clones in this sample may be carry-over from other donors' samples.

This clonotype was counted many times. The CDR3 nucleotides are TGTGCCAGCAGCTCCCACCCGCGGGGCCAAATAGAAGATACGCAGTATTTT. Its protein product is CASSSHPRGQIEDTQYF. The chain combines TRBV7-2 with TRBJ2-3; D possibly corresponds to TRBD2 (6 bases). The CDR3 runs to 17 residues. Germline V gene data show CDR1 as SGHTA and CDR2 as FQGNSA. The V and J ends lost 4 bases and 5 bases respectively, with 22 bases between them.

V is TRBV5-1 and J is TRBJ2-1; the D gene is possibly TRBD1 (6 bases). Trimming stripped 5 bases from V and 8 bases from J, with 11 bases between. The V gene's germline CDR1 is SGHRS and CDR2 YFSETQ. CDR3 length: 12 amino acids. This chain's CDR3 is CASREQGDEQFF. The CDR3 DNA is TGCGCCAGCAGGGAACAGGGAGATGAGCAGTTCTTC.

This clonotype was detected a few times. This chain uses TRBV7-2 with TRBJ1-1; D is unclear. The CDR3 loop spans 14 amino acids. Germline V gene lookup returns CDR1 SGHTA and CDR2 FQGNSA. Trimming took 5 bases from V and 4 from J, leaving 14 bases between them. The CDR3 spells CASSPRRWGTEAFF. CDR3 coding DNA: TGTGCCAGCAGCCCACGTAGATGGGGCACTGAAGCTTTCTTT.

This clonotype was seen more than once but under ten times. The J gene is TRBJ2-5, the V gene TRBV7-2, with 10 bases identical to TRBD2. The CDR3 length is 15 residues. Germline V lookup: CDR1 SGHTA, CDR2 FQGNSA. The V segment lost 3 bases and the J segment 5 bases; nucleotides outside the gene matches: 6. DNA for the CDR3: TGTGCCAGCAGCTTGGGACCGGGACTAGCGGAGACCCAGTACTTC. It specifies CASSLGPGLAETQYF.

This clonotype was detected a few times. The V gene is TRBV6-1, the J gene TRBJ1-5; TRBD1 might be the D (5 bases). The V gene's germline CDR1 is MNHNS and CDR2 SASEGT. The ends were cut back, 5 bases at V and 0 bases at J, with 14 bases in the middle. CDR3 length: 16 residues. The DNA for the CDR3 is TGTGCCAGCAGTCCCCCGACAGCTACTAGCAATCAGCCCCAGCATTTT. This gives the protein CASSPPTATSNQPQHF.

V gene TRBV6-8 combines with J gene TRBJ1-1; weak D call: TRBD1 (5 bases). Trimming removed 10 bases from V and 4 bases from J, with 16 bases in between. The germline CDR1 and CDR2 sequences are MNHGY and SAAAGT. The CDR3 is 13 residues long. CDR3 nucleotides: TGTGCCACCAACAACCCCGGGGGCACTGAAGCTTTCTTT. Amino acid sequence: CATNNPGGTEAFF.

This clonotype was recorded a few times. The CDR3 here is CASSPRPGQGNSPLHF. The CDR3 DNA reads as TGTGCCAGCAGCCCTCGTCCGGGACAGGGTAATTCACCCCTCCACTTT. The chain combines TRBV7-2 with TRBJ1-6, with TRBD1 matching 9 bases. This CDR3 is 16 amino acids long. Germline trimming cut 5 bases from V and 6 bases from J; bases unmatched to any gene: 8. From germline, CDR1 is SGHTA and CDR2 FQGNSA. The full variable domain, in which reference TRBV7-2 and TRBJ1-6 provide the parts outside the CDR3, is GAGVSQSPSNKVTEKGKDVELRCDPISGHTALYWYRQSLGQGLEFLIYFQGNSAPDKSGLPSDRFSAERTGGSVSTLTIQRTQQEDSAVYLCASSPRPGQGNSPLHFGNGTRLTVT.